A single sample is the source of the 18 T cell receptor beta chains below, sequenced in a study of CD8 T cells in Susac syndrome. The authors reverse transcribed roughly 0.5 to 1 ug RNA with random hexamers. TCRdb processed the immunoSEQ multiplex PCR reads anew with MiXCR; each CDR3 protein has one entry. The profile covers around 230,000 distinct CDR3 sequences, with about 95% appearing a single time and about 0.095% taken by the ten largest. The sample consisted of CD4+ T cells from PBMCs. These receptors all stem from a human donor with Susac syndrome.

The chain is built from TRBV12-3 or TRBV12-4 and TRBJ2-1; D perhaps matches TRBD2 (5 bases). V gave up 8 bases and J gave up 7 bases, with 18 bases separating them. The CDR3 contains 14 residues. Here the CDR3 reads CASLRRGGSNEQFF. DNA for the CDR3: TGTGCCAGCCTTCGAAGAGGTGGGAGTAATGAGCAGTTCTTC.

This chain uses TRBV11-2 with TRBJ2-2; D uncertain. V was clipped by 4 bases and J by 1 base, with 7 bases between them. The germline gives CDR1 SGHAT, CDR2 FQNNGV. This CDR3 has 14 residues. This CDR3 is CASSSRENTGELFF. The CDR3 nucleotides read TGTGCCAGCAGCTCCCGTGAGAACACCGGGGAGCTGTTTTTT. Full variable domain (missing parts from reference TRBV11-2 and TRBJ2-2): EAGVAQSPRYKIIEKRQSVAFWCNPISGHATLYWYQQILGQGPKLLIQFQNNGVVDDSQLPKDRFSAERLKGVDSTLKIQPAKLEDSAVYLCASSSRENTGELFFGEGSRLTVL.

J is TRBJ2-3 and V is TRBV18; D remains unclear. V shed 3 bases and J shed 2 bases, with 6 bases lying between them. Germline lookup yields CDR1 KGHSH and CDR2 LQKENI. This CDR3 has 13 amino acids. CDR3 residues: CASSPATTDTQYF. The CDR3 DNA is TGTGCCAGCTCACCGGCCACCACAGATACGCAGTATTTT.

CDR3 in amino acids: CASTAQGGGETQYF. Written as DNA, the CDR3 is TGTGCCAGCACCGCTCAGGGGGGAGGCGAGACCCAGTACTTC. V usage is TRBV6-2 or TRBV6-3 and J usage is TRBJ2-5; D is possibly TRBD1 (7 bases). The V gene's germline CDR1 is MNHEY and CDR2 SVGEGT. The V gene lost 7 bases and the J gene lost 5 bases, with 17 bases spanning the gap. This CDR3 is 14 amino acids long.

The chain joins TRBV29-1 to TRBJ1-1; D may be TRBD1 (5 bases). Trimming took 3 bases from V and 1 from J, leaving 9 bases between them. This CDR3 comprises 13 residues. Germline CDR1 SQVTM, CDR2 ANQGSEA. The CDR3 here is CSVDRGGNTEAFF. The CDR3 DNA reads as TGCAGCGTTGATAGGGGAGGGAACACTGAAGCTTTCTTT.

The chain employs TRBV28 and TRBJ2-6; D remains ambiguous. This CDR3 comprises 15 residues. V was trimmed by 6 bases and J by 1 base, leaving 10 bases between them. Germline loops: CDR1 MDHEN, CDR2 SYDVKM. This CDR3 is CASSKGGSGANVLTF. Written as DNA, the CDR3 is TGTGCCAGCAGCAAGGGTGGGTCTGGGGCCAACGTCCTGACTTTC.

The chain recombines TRBV9 with TRBJ2-5, with D hard to call. Germline values: CDR1 SGDLS, CDR2 YYNGEE. Trimming took off 2 bases at V and 1 base at J, with 6 bases between the two ends. The CDR3 runs 13 residues. The CDR3 nucleotides are TGTGCCAGCAGCGTTCTGACCCAAGAGACCCAGTACTTC. Its translation is CASSVLTQETQYF.

The chain combines TRBV29-1 with TRBJ2-3; 8 bases agree with TRBD2. Germline V gene lookup returns CDR1 SQVTM and CDR2 ANQGSEA. The CDR3 sequence is 22 residues long. V trimming: 5 bases; J trimming: 3 bases; junction bases outside the gene matches: 31. CDR3 coding DNA: TGCAGCGTTCCCAATCCTATACCAGTATCGGGAGGGCCTGGTTCTGGGACAGATACGCAGTATTTT. Amino acid sequence: CSVPNPIPVSGGPGSGTDTQYF.

Here the CDR3 DNA reads TGCGCCAGCAGCTTTATGAAGGGGGCAATGAACACTGAAGCTTTCTTT. Its protein product is CASSFMKGAMNTEAFF. This chain links TRBV5-1 with TRBJ1-1; 7 nucleotides line up with TRBD1. Germline CDR1 and CDR2: SGHRS and YFSETQ. V gave up 2 bases and J gave up 0 bases; unmatched junction bases: 7. This CDR3 spans 16 amino acids.

The chain uses TRBV12-3 or TRBV12-4 and TRBJ2-7, with D possibly being TRBD1 (6 bases). The V and J ends lost 7 bases and 3 bases respectively, with 10 bases between them. This CDR3 has 12 residues. CDR3 DNA sequence: TGTGCCAGCACCCGGACAGTCTACGAGCAGTACTTC. Amino acid sequence: CASTRTVYEQYF.

This chain connects TRBV4-2 to TRBJ2-2, with 10 bases aligning to TRBD2. Germline V lookup: CDR1 LGHNA, CDR2 YNFKEQ. Germline trimming cut 0 bases from V and 7 bases from J; bases unmatched to any gene: 2. This CDR3 has 15 amino acids. This CDR3 reads CASSQDGTSVGELFF. The CDR3 bases are TGTGCCAGCAGCCAAGATGGGACTAGCGTCGGGGAGCTGTTTTTT.

J is TRBJ1-5 and V is TRBV4-1, with 7 bases fitting TRBD1. The trim removed 1 base at V and 6 bases at J, leaving 15 bases unmatched. Germline values: CDR1 MGHRA, CDR2 YSYEKL. There are 18 residues in the CDR3. This CDR3 reads CASSQGADRDVMGQPQHF. The DNA for the CDR3 is TGCGCCAGCAGCCAAGGGGCTGACAGGGACGTAATGGGTCAGCCCCAGCATTTT.

The rearrangement uses TRBV29-1 and TRBJ2-5; tentatively, D is TRBD2 (7 bases). CDR3 length: 13 residues. CDR1 SQVTM and CDR2 ANQGSEA come from the germline V gene. V shed 4 bases and J shed 9 bases, with 18 bases lying between them. The DNA of the CDR3 is TGCAGCGTTGTTGCGGGGGCTAATTTGGCCCAGTACTTC. It encodes CSVVAGANLAQYF.

This rearrangement joins TRBV4-2 to TRBJ2-7; TRBD2 agrees at 9 bases. V dropped 1 base and J dropped 3; count of bases not matched to a gene: 7. The CDR3 runs to 16 residues. Germline V gene lookup returns CDR1 LGHNA and CDR2 YNFKEQ. CDR3 region: CASSQAASGIYYEQYF. In DNA form, the CDR3 reads TGTGCCAGCAGCCAAGCGGCTAGCGGGATTTACTACGAGCAGTACTTC.

J is TRBJ2-5 and V is TRBV30, with D hard to call. V was trimmed by 4 bases and J by 0 bases, leaving 3 bases between them. The CDR3 covers 11 residues. The germline V gene encodes CDR1 GTSNPN and CDR2 SVGIG (reference sequence). Written as DNA, the CDR3 is TGTGCCTGGACAGACCAAGAGACCCAGTACTTC. It yields the protein CAWTDQETQYF.

This chain connects TRBV20-1 to TRBJ2-1; TRBD1 aligns across 8 bases. The CDR3 is 14 residues long. In germline, CDR1 is DFQATT, CDR2 SNEGSKA (reference sequence). Trimming cost V 6 bases and J 8 bases; bases outside gene matches: 12. The CDR3 here is CSARGLGLDYEQFF. DNA of the CDR3: TGCAGTGCCAGGGGGCTCGGGTTAGACTATGAGCAGTTCTTC.

V gene TRBV15 combines with J gene TRBJ2-7; 10 bases align to TRBD1. Germline CDR1 LNHNV, CDR2 YYDKDF (reference sequence). Trimming took 9 bases from V and 5 from J; bases not matched to a gene: 10. The CDR3 runs 14 residues. CDR3 in amino acids: CATERDRGVHEQYF. The DNA of the CDR3 is TGTGCCACAGAAAGGGACAGGGGTGTCCACGAGCAGTACTTC.

DNA of the CDR3: TGTGCCACTGGGAGGGACAATCAGCCCCAGCATTTT. This codes for CATGRDNQPQHF. V gene TRBV6-5 combines with J gene TRBJ1-5, with no clear D. Germline CDR1 reads MNHEY; CDR2 reads SVGAGI. The V and J ends lost 10 bases and 3 bases respectively, with 10 bases between them. The length of the CDR3 is 12 residues.